This T cell receptor beta chain came from a study of cytomegalovirus exposure and HLA in healthy donors (TCRdb year 2017). Regarding the study in general: An earlier analysis of roughly 630 of the donors reported approximately 290 Gb of sequence data and 117 million unique TCR beta sequences from about 179 million T cells. An early release covering roughly 600 HLA-typed donors comprised about 290 gigabases of sequencing data and around 86 million unique TCR sequences. Typing coverage differed by locus: A, B, C, DRB1 and DQB1 were typed in about 620-640 donors, DQA1 in about 560, DPA1 in nearly 610, and DPB1 in roughly 470. Rather than using new phenotypic data, the later analysis identified candidate immune exposures from TCR beta sequences and from how often those sequences occurred across donors. An earlier analysis of about 600 of the donors used high-throughput TCR beta sequencing to judge whether each TCR beta V gene segment behaved as functional or pseudogenic. To predict cytomegalovirus infection status, the study combined high-throughput TCR immunosequencing, statistical association of individual TCRs with disease status, and machine learning. To study patterns of TCR occurrence, a later analysis re-analyzed previously published TCR beta repertoires from around 670 donors and added high-resolution HLA genotyping. Genome-wide SNP genotypes for about 60% of the 666 donors were used in a later genetic analysis, which treated that subset as a discovery cohort. Donor age, sex, ethnicity and CMV serostatus were compiled together with the repertoire data. Among roughly 400 genotyped donors of the cohort, an average of roughly 240,000 unique TCR beta nucleotide sequences were sequenced per donor, 15% to 20% of them non-productive. All discovery cohort repertoires had been generated using a single sequencing platform. The genetic ancestry cluster associated with self-reported Caucasian donors included around four fifths of the 350 to 500 genotyped donors. Using immunosequencing, the study profiled T cell repertoires from around 680 subjects and related those repertoires to cytomegalovirus serostatus. A separate validation cohort of 100 to 150 different subjects was used in addition to the 666-subject first cohort. The study was designed to test whether signatures of past pathogen exposure could be identified by cataloging public T cell receptors. Both class I and class II loci were covered by HLA typing, at four-digit resolution. Four to six DR-DQ haplotypes were handled as single units for association and clustering, since linkage in the cohort was strong. On the study overall, not on this receptor specifically: Roughly uniform sequencing depth across donors was assumed in presence/absence analyses, although this assumption may not hold. A further reported finding was that TCR beta sequences accurately predicted the HLA-A and HLA-B alleles for most subjects in the first cohort. When HLA alleles, especially DR and DQ, strongly co-occurred, attributing TCR associations to individual alleles was difficult. The sequencing pipeline was judged likely to have produced a cluster of highly shared sequence variants as a technical artifact. According to a later analysis, most CMV-associated TCR beta chains appeared to be HLA-restricted, and the HLA associations seemed to be driven largely by CMV exposure. A later genetic analysis associated a missense DCLRE1C variant with V-gene and J-gene trimming of TCR beta chains, and an independent cohort replicated the association. Because the 87-base-pair reads could not distinguish some IMGT-functional V segments, including TRBV6-2 and TRBV6-3, those segments were excluded. While some public TCRs were present in many individuals, most TCR sequences turned up only very rarely across donors. A later analysis reported that several top co-occurrence clusters appeared linked to parvovirus B19, influenza, CMV and Epstein-Barr virus. Linkage disequilibrium might explain the correlated functional status among segregating V segments, but an unknown experimental factor could not be excluded. Only TCR beta chains were sequenced in this cohort, and the absence of alpha or paired-chain data limited detectable features. A later genetic analysis reported fewer N-insertions in productive TCRs among donors in an Asian-associated ancestry cluster than the roughly 620-donor mean. According to the authors, the approach could potentially be generalized to other disease states and immunological phenotypes. The study listed over 150 TCR beta chains as associated with cytomegalovirus. In an earlier analysis of fewer than 750 of the donors, most TCR beta V segments were observed in productive rearrangements about 87% or about 30% of the time, broadly matching IMGT annotations. In a later analysis, the rate of TCR association differed among HLA loci, with DRB1 alleles having the most associated TCRs and HLA-C alleles having the fewest. In a later analysis, around 17,000 TCR beta sequences were associated with specific HLA alleles at a false discovery rate of 0.05. The earlier analysis of around 600 of the donors excluded fewer than 20 rarely observed V segments, including chromosome 9 orphons, because counts were too low. Because HLA typing was unavailable for some donors at each locus, only the typed subset was used in association tests. CMV serostatus was the only immune exposure information available for the cohort. Three of the identified cytomegalovirus-associated TCR beta chains were confirmed in vitro to be specific for cytomegalovirus antigens. Compared with equally common non-associated chains, HLA-associated TCR beta chains in a later analysis were more clonally expanded and had lower generation probabilities. Cytomegalovirus status was reported to be diagnosed by the classifier with high specificity and sensitivity in both the original and validation cohorts.

To prepare the library, the immunoSEQ multiplex PCR assay was applied. A mixture of 60 forward primers for TCR Vbeta segments and 13 reverse primers for TCR Jbeta segments was used in the multiplex PCR. The CDR3 region of rearranged TCR beta genes was amplified from genomic DNA with a multiplex PCR assay. On the Illumina HiSeq System, the amplified TCR beta libraries were sequenced as 87-base-pair reads. For the original study's pipeline: Across the 670 or so repertoires, a later analysis counted 78 million or so unique TCR beta chains, approximately 10 million of which were shared by at least two donors. To remove PCR and sequencing errors, raw reads were error-corrected and collapsed into unique sequences using a nearest-neighbor algorithm that merged closely related sequences. To assign V, D and J gene segments, CDR3 sequences were aligned to IMGT reference sequences. For a sequence to be retained, a match of at least six nucleotides to both a V gene segment and a J gene segment was required. A rearrangement counted as productive if the CDR3 had no stop codons and remained in frame with V and J, and every other rearrangement counted as non-productive. Following IMGT convention, CDR3 was defined as the stretch from the second conserved V-encoded cysteine to the conserved J-encoded phenylalanine. In an earlier analysis of just under 600 of the donors, sequences lacking an unambiguous match to a single V gene segment were excluded. In an earlier analysis of around 600 of the donors, V segments were called functional above 56.7% productive rearrangements and were called segregating when the between-donor standard deviation exceeded 5%. To diagnose cytomegalovirus status from the catalog of TCR beta chain sequences, a statistical classification framework was built. A later analysis assigned V and J genes by comparing TCR nucleotide sequences with IMGT/GENE-DB human TR gene sequences. A later analysis assigned CDR3 sequences and most-parsimonious VDJ recombination scenarios with the TCRdist pipeline. In a later analysis, each TCR beta chain was defined by its CDR3 amino acid sequence together with its V-gene family, and reads without a unique V-gene family were excluded. In a later analysis, some 600 highly shared, low-generation-probability nucleotide sequences were removed to address suspected cross-contamination and a sequencing artifact. A later analysis calculated a clonal expansion index for each public chain from normalized within-repertoire ranks of inferred template counts. Generation probabilities in a later analysis came from a VDJ recombination model fitted to out-of-frame rearrangements, and those results were checked against IGoR. In a later analysis, TCR-TCR, TCR-HLA and TCR-CMV co-occurrence was scored with hypergeometric tests, and a repertoire-size bias correction was applied to TCR pairs. A later analysis estimated false discovery rates by permuting HLA or CMV assignments 20 times. A later analysis grouped co-occurring TCRs with DBSCAN, adding TCRdist sequence similarity when clustering within HLA-allele-positive subsets. Co-occurrence clustering excluded repertoires with fewer than 30,000 or more than 120,000 public chains, plus five with anomalous nucleotide sharing. TCRdb re-hosts the immuneACCESS table, in-frame sequences only. Its copies lack some clones; in the studies checked, an unresolved V gene accounts for under half of them, and the cause for the rest is not known. D and trimming were read from the DNA, whereas the V and J calls and clone size are those reported in that table. This sample holds 50,000 to 75,000 clones; around 80% were observed only once. The leading ten clones occupy 3.5% to 4% of the sample.

Reading from cysteine to phenylalanine, the CDR3 counts 16 amino acids. Only the CDR3 DNA is retained, 48 bases long and in frame from the first base. V and J are truncated by 6 bases and 3 bases respectively, leaving an intervening sequence of 21 bases. Per the germline V gene, SNHLY is the CDR1 and FYNNEI is the CDR2. The cohort consisted of hundreds of healthy bone marrow donors. Cohort members were all nominally healthy when sampled, although unrecorded immune exposures were likely present. The donor was CMV seronegative and belonged to the group of 350 to 400 seronegative cohort members. A peripheral blood sample was provided by each donor, and peripheral blood mononuclear cells were used for TCR beta sequencing. Genomic DNA was extracted from the blood cell samples with the Qiagen DNeasy Blood Extraction Kit. Details on this clone: Which antigen it targets is not known. No much larger clonotype is one base removed from it; base qualities were not supplied.

The chain is made from TRBV2 and TRBJ2-7; TRBD2 could be the D gene, as 6 bases match. This receptor was obtained from a middle-aged woman in good health and CMV-seronegative. Sequencing was performed on PBMCs. The CDR3 protein sequence reads: CASSEMTTRTGYEQYF. The nucleotide sequence reads as follows: TGTGCCAGCAGCGAAATGACGACTAGGACCGGCTACGAGCAGTACTTC.